A selection of T cell receptor beta chains follows, all from one sample in a study of T-cell reconstitution after alpha-beta-depleted transplantation in children. TCRdb called the PCR reads again in MiXCR, with one record for every CDR3 protein. This sample has about 460,000 distinct CDR3 sequences, with over 9.5% found just once. Here the sequenced sample was PBMCs, mostly from graft donor cells, taken 180 days after TCRalphabeta/CD19-depleted stem cell transplant. These receptors came from a female patient aged 2-15 years who had a stem cell transplant for aplastic anemia, so the T cells may come from the graft donor. Both conserved end residues are part of each CDR3. The D gene is left open where the match is weak. Some rows have no size entry. The others give once, few or many, or a class for an expanded clone.

j_call | clone_size | v_call | d_call | cdr3_nt | cdr3_aa
TRBJ2-4 | - | TRBV7-2 | TRBD2 | TGTGCCAGCAGCTTAGGGGGCGGGAGGGTTAAAAACATTCAGTACTTC | CASSLGGGRVKNIQYF
TRBJ1-3 | few | TRBV9 | TRBD1 | TGTGCCAGCAGCGGGCATACAGGGGGCGGAAACACCATATATTTT | CASSGHTGGGNTIYF
TRBJ1-2 | few | TRBV20-1 | - | TGCAGTGCTCGAGCGGGGCTGTATGGCTACACCTTC | CSARAGLYGYTF
TRBJ2-1 | many | TRBV29-1 | TRBD2 | TGCAGCGTTTCAAGCTTGCGGGAGGTCGGTGAGCAGTTCTTC | CSVSSLREVGEQFF
TRBJ1-1 | - | TRBV4-3 | - | TGCGCCAGCAGCCAAGAAACAGGGTGGGTTACTGAAGCTTTCTTT | CASSQETGWVTEAFF
TRBJ2-1 | - | TRBV6-2/TRBV6-3 | TRBD2 | TGTGCCAGCAGTGACCCCCGCCTGGGCGGGAGGGGCAATGAGCAGTTCTTC | CASSDPRLGGRGNEQFF
TRBJ2-5 | few | TRBV20-1 | - | TGCAGTGCTAGAGTCAGGGAAGAGACCCAGTACTTC | CSARVREETQYF
TRBJ2-5 | - | TRBV7-8 | TRBD1 | TGTGCCAGCAGCCGGGGACAGGTCCGGGAGACCCAGTACTTC | CASSRGQVRETQYF
TRBJ2-2 | - | TRBV3-1 | TRBD2 | TGTGCCAGCAGCCAAGATCGCCGATTTTTGACTAGCGGCCTGGGCGGGGAGCTGTTTTTT | CASSQDRRFLTSGLGGELFF
TRBJ1-1 | - | TRBV5-5 | - | TGTGCCAGCAGCTTGGGCCTCAGTGAAGCTTTCTTT | CASSLGLSEAFF
TRBJ1-4 | few | TRBV21-1 | - | TGTGCCAGCAGGGGGGGGCCTGAAAAACTGTTTTTT | CASRGGPEKLFF
TRBJ1-5 | - | TRBV9 | TRBD1 | TGTGCCAGCAGCGTTTTCTCATTGAGACAGGGGAGTATCAATCAGCCCCAGCATTTT | CASSVFSLRQGSINQPQHF
TRBJ1-6 | few | TRBV3-1 | - | TGTGCCAGCAGCCAAATCGGAATGACACCCCTCCACTTT | CASSQIGMTPLHF
TRBJ2-5 | many | TRBV20-1 | - | TGCAGTGCCAGAGAACGAAAAGAGACCCAGTACTTC | CSARERKETQYF
TRBJ2-7 | few | TRBV9 | - | TGTGCCAGCAGCCGCACACCGACCTACGAGCAGTACTTC | CASSRTPTYEQYF
TRBJ2-5 | - | TRBV4-3 | - | TGCGCCAGCAGCCAAGATCGGTGGGGTGGGGAGACCCAGTACTTC | CASSQDRWGGETQYF
TRBJ2-7 | few | TRBV4-3 | - | TGCGCCAGCAGCCAAGAGGGATATAGCTCCTACGAGCAGTACTTC | CASSQEGYSSYEQYF
TRBJ2-5 | many | TRBV6-2/TRBV6-3 | - | TGTGCCAGCAGTTACTCATCGCTCCCGGAGACCCAGTACTTC | CASSYSSLPETQYF
TRBJ2-7 | many | TRBV12-3/TRBV12-4 | - | TGTGCCAGCAGTTTAGCGCCGTTCGAGCAGTACTTC | CASSLAPFEQYF
TRBJ2-2 | many | TRBV5-1 | TRBD2 | TGCGCCAGCAGCTCCGGACTAGCGGGAGTTAACACCGGGGAGCTGTTTTTT | CASSSGLAGVNTGELFF
TRBJ1-4 | few | TRBV28 | - | TGTGCCAGCAGTTTCGGGTCGGCCTGGGGGGGTGAAAAACTGTTTTTT | CASSFGSAWGGEKLFF
TRBJ2-4 | - | TRBV29-1 | - | TGCAGCGTCCTAGTACTATCAGAAAGGGACATTCAGTACTTC | CSVLVLSERDIQYF
TRBJ1-1 | many | TRBV28 | - | TGTGCCAGCAACCTAAGGGAATACACTGAAGCTTTCTTT | CASNLREYTEAFF
TRBJ2-1 | - | TRBV7-7 | TRBD2 | TGTGCCAGCAGTTTAGGTCCGGGACTACCGAATGAGCAGTTCTTC | CASSLGPGLPNEQFF
TRBJ1-2 | many | TRBV10-3 | - | TGTGCCATCTCTGCGCGCGACTATGGCTACACCTTC | CAISARDYGYTF
TRBJ1-1 | many | TRBV29-1 | - | TGCAGCGTTGTTTGGGGGAACACTGAAGCTTTCTTT | CSVVWGNTEAFF
TRBJ2-3 | many | TRBV12-3/TRBV12-4 | - | TGTGCCAGCGGGCGCCGAGGCCCTAGCACAGATACGCAGTATTTT | CASGRRGPSTDTQYF
TRBJ1-1 | - | TRBV18 | TRBD1 | TGTGCCAGTCGGGGGACAGAGGCTGAAGCTTTCTTT | CASRGTEAEAFF
TRBJ1-1 | - | TRBV12-3/TRBV12-4 | - | TGTGCCAGCAGTTCCGGGACGACGAACACTGAAGCTTTCTTT | CASSSGTTNTEAFF
TRBJ2-3 | few | TRBV18 | - | TGTGCCAGCTCACCACAAACAGGGTCCACAGATACGCAGTATTTT | CASSPQTGSTDTQYF
TRBJ1-1 | - | TRBV6-5 | - | TGTGCCAGCAGTTACGGCAGCACGACTGAAGCTTTCTTT | CASSYGSTTEAFF
TRBJ1-2 | few | TRBV29-1 | TRBD1 | TGCAGCGTGGAGGGGACAGGGACCTTCTATGGCTACACCTTC | CSVEGTGTFYGYTF
TRBJ2-6 | few | TRBV5-1 | - | TGCGCCAGCAGCTTGAGGGGTACTAGCACTGGGGCCAACGTCCTGACTTTC | CASSLRGTSTGANVLTF
TRBJ2-3 | few | TRBV27 | - | TGTGCCAGCAGTTTACTGGGTCAAGATACGCAGTATTTT | CASSLLGQDTQYF
TRBJ2-3 | many | TRBV28 | TRBD2 | TGTGCCAGCAGGTCTCTAGCGGGAGCCACAGATACGCAGTATTTT | CASRSLAGATDTQYF